The sequence of this T cell receptor beta chain was determined in a study of Ad26.COV2.S vaccination and SARS-CoV-2 variants. Study summary: In the study, Ad26.COV2.S was injected intramuscularly once, or twice 56 days apart.

Using immunoSEQ multiplex PCR, the repertoire was profiled, and TCRdb retains in-frame clones only, with some absent. The sample has about 410,000 clones, 89% seen once; the top ten hold 1.5% to 2%. Comment on this clone: Its antigen is unknown.

Treatment described: 15 to 20 received Ad26.COV2.S at low or high dose, single or two shots; 5 received placebo; per-sample allocation not given. Samples came from day 63 after the first vaccine or placebo injection. Study results and limitations: Vaccine and placebo groups showed comparable non-spike TCR breadth.

Here the sequenced sample was peripheral blood, taken in a trial of Ad26.COV2.S vaccine versus placebo. This sequence originates from a person between 18 and 65 years old who received the Ad26.COV2.S COVID-19 vaccine or a placebo.

DNA of the CDR3: TGTGCCAGCAGTATGACAGGGGGCCACACTGAAGCTTTCTTT. Translation gives CASSMTGGHTEAFF. The rearrangement links TRBV2 to TRBJ1-1; 10 bases are a match to TRBD1. The CDR3 contains 14 residues. V shed 5 bases and J 3 bases; nucleotides not matched to a gene: 3. The V gene's germline CDR1 is SNHLY and CDR2 FYNNEI.